The clone carrying this TCR beta chain was picked up many times. Its cognate antigen is unknown. In germline, CDR1 is MNHEY, CDR2 SVGEGT. V lost 5 bases and J lost 5; bases outside the gene matches: 6. The CDR3 covers 14 residues. This entry is derived from a study of T cell repertoires in cytomegalovirus infection. TCRdb recomputed calls from the reads with MiXCR, one row per CDR3 protein. The sample yields about 890,000 distinct CDR3 sequences, around 31% seen once. This specimen consisted of cultured CD8+ T cells from PBMCs, obtained from culture after CMV antigen stimulation. The rearrangement links TRBV6-2 or TRBV6-3 to TRBJ2-3, with 8 bases matching TRBD1. This receptor was identified in a human donor in good health (CMV status not recorded). Some clones in this sample may be carry-over from other donors' samples. The CDR3 DNA reads TGTGCCAGCAGTACCAGACAGGGGATAGATACGCAGTATTTT. It specifies CASSTRQGIDTQYF.